Shown below are 27 T cell receptor beta chains from a single sample sequenced in a study of blood T cell repertoires in COVID-19. Some clones are missing from TCRdb's copy, which holds only in-frame ones; the method was immunoSEQ multiplex PCR. The sample includes about 200,000 clones, 75% to 85% seen only once; the top ten take around 8%. The specimen was peripheral blood. These receptors were taken from an elderly woman with COVID-19, enrolled during active disease.

The genes are TRBV7-8 and TRBJ1-2, with D hard to call. The CDR3 extends over 14 amino acids. Germline V gene sequence: CDR1 SGHVS, CDR2 FQNEAQ. Trimming cost V 1 base and J 8 bases, with 14 bases left between them. The CDR3 nucleotides are TGTGCCAGCAGCTTAGGTGGCCGTCCCATCGGCTACACCTTC. This codes for CASSLGGRPIGYTF.

The V call is TRBV7-9, the J call TRBJ2-1, with TRBD2 identical over 13 bases. The length of the CDR3 is 16 residues. Per the germline V gene, CDR1 is SEHNR and CDR2 is FQNEAQ (reference sequence). Trimming cost V 4 bases and J 5 bases; bases outside gene matches: 5. DNA for the CDR3: TGTGCCAGCAGCTGGACTAGCGGGAGTGGAGACAATGAGCAGTTCTTC. Protein sequence: CASSWTSGSGDNEQFF.

This chain connects TRBV29-1 to TRBJ1-1; D is perhaps TRBD1 (5 bases). The V and J ends lost 7 bases and 6 bases respectively, with 9 bases between them. Germline V gives CDR1 SQVTM, CDR2 ANQGSEA. This CDR3 spans 10 amino acids. CDR3 sequence: CSGGASEAFF. CDR3 coding DNA: TGCAGCGGCGGGGCCTCTGAAGCTTTCTTT.

This CDR3 reads CASSTPGQGLRSYNEQFF. The CDR3 region has the DNA TGTGCCAGCAGCACTCCGGGACAGGGGCTTCGGTCCTACAATGAGCAGTTCTTC. J is TRBJ2-1 and V is TRBV7-2; TRBD1 agrees at 10 bases. The CDR3 contains 18 residues. Germline CDR1 reads SGHTA; CDR2 reads FQGNSA. V was pared by 5 bases and J by 1 base, with 11 bases of the junction left unmatched.

This clone was detected once. This sequence joins TRBV18 and TRBJ1-5; D perhaps matches TRBD1 (5 bases). CDR1 is KGHSH, CDR2 LQKENI, per germline. This CDR3 is built from 17 residues. The V end was cut by 3 bases, the J end by 0 bases, with 15 bases between. The CDR3 loop is CASSPEGRGYSNQPQHF. The CDR3 coding sequence is TGTGCCAGCTCACCTGAGGGGCGGGGATATAGCAATCAGCCCCAGCATTTT.

The V and J genes are TRBV2 and TRBJ1-2; D remains ambiguous. The CDR3 covers 13 residues. Germline V gene lookup returns CDR1 SNHLY and CDR2 FYNNEI. Trimming took off 10 bases at V and 10 bases at J, with 22 bases between the two ends. CDR3 sequence: CATQKERGGYYTF. CDR3 in DNA: TGTGCCACCCAAAAGGAGCGGGGTGGTTACTACACCTTC.

This clone was seen a few times. The chain employs TRBV4-1 and TRBJ1-2; 7 bases align to TRBD1. Looked up from germline, CDR1 is MGHRA and CDR2 is YSYEKL. The CDR3 runs 13 residues. V shed 4 bases and J 4 bases; nucleotides not matched to a gene: 3. DNA for the CDR3: TGCGCCAGCAGCCGCGGGACAGCCTATGGCTACACCTTC. This encodes CASSRGTAYGYTF.

Comments on this clone: Additional DNA sequences in this sample encode the identical CDR3. The chain uses TRBV7-2 and TRBJ1-5, with 7 bases matching TRBD1. CDR1 is SGHTA and CDR2 is FQGNSA in the germline V gene. J was trimmed by 2 bases and V by 5 bases; bases with no gene match: 3. There are 14 residues in the CDR3. This CDR3 reads CASSLDRGNQPQHF. The CDR3 DNA reads TGTGCCAGCAGCCTCGACAGGGGCAATCAGCCCCAGCATTTT.

The chain joins TRBV10-3 to TRBJ1-2; 8 bases line up with TRBD1. Germline V gives CDR1 ENHRY, CDR2 SYGVKD. CDR3 length: 16 residues. Germline trimming cut 0 bases from V and 6 bases from J; bases unmatched to any gene: 9. The CDR3 nucleotides read TGTGCCATCAGTGAGTCGCGGCAGGGGGCTGGGGATGGCTACACCTTC. Protein sequence: CAISESRQGAGDGYTF.

V is TRBV5-4 and J is TRBJ1-5, with a possible D match to TRBD1 (6 bases). Germline V gene lookup returns CDR1 SGHNT and CDR2 YYREEE (reference sequence). V was cut by 2 bases and J by 5 bases, with 11 bases left in between. The CDR3 loop spans 14 amino acids. CDR3 DNA sequence: TGTGCCAGCAGCTTTGAGGGGGGGGATCAGCCCCAGCATTTT. Protein product: CASSFEGGDQPQHF.

This chain uses TRBV5-1 with TRBJ2-7; D is perhaps TRBD1 (6 bases). Germline V lookup: CDR1 SGHRS, CDR2 YFSETQ. The V and J ends lost 0 bases and 0 bases respectively, with 10 bases between them. This CDR3 is built from 15 residues. The CDR3 bases are TGCGCCAGCAGCTTGGCCCCGACAGGCTCCTACGAGCAGTACTTC. This sequence encodes CASSLAPTGSYEQYF.

The chain is built from TRBV9 and TRBJ2-2; D unresolved. The V gene's germline CDR1 is SGDLS and CDR2 YYNGEE. The CDR3 sequence is 15 residues long. V shed 0 bases and J shed 2 bases, with 8 bases lying between them. CDR3 loop: CASSVDSTNTGELFF. The CDR3 DNA is TGTGCCAGCAGCGTAGATAGCACCAACACCGGGGAGCTGTTTTTT. The complete variable domain, with remaining parts taken from reference TRBV9 and TRBJ2-2, reads DSGVTQTPKHLITATGQRVTLRCSPRSGDLSVYWYQQSLDQGLQFLIQYYNGEERAKGNILERFSAQQFPDLHSELNLSSLELGDSALYFCASSVDSTNTGELFFGEGSRLTVL.

The chain uses TRBV18 and TRBJ1-6; D ambiguous. V was pared by 3 bases and J by 8 bases, with 8 bases between. The CDR3 has 13 amino acids. Germline assignment: CDR1 KGHSH and CDR2 LQKENI. The CDR3 loop is CASSPGDHSPLHF. The CDR3 DNA follows: TGTGCCAGCTCACCCGGAGATCATTCACCCCTCCACTTT.

The chain is built from TRBV15 and TRBJ2-2, with 9 positions matching TRBD2. The CDR3 is 18 residues long. Trimming removed 1 base from V and 5 bases from J; junction bases left unmatched: 11. CDR1 is LNHNV and CDR2 is YYDKDF in the germline V gene (reference sequence). CDR3 sequence reads: CATSRAPLSGGLTGELFF. CDR3 sequence (DNA): TGTGCCACCAGCAGAGCCCCTTTGAGCGGGGGGCTGACCGGGGAGCTGTTTTTT. Filled out from reference TRBV15 and TRBJ2-2, the complete variable domain reads DAMVIQNPRYQVTQFGKPVTLSCSQTLNHNVMYWYQQKSSQAPKLLFHYYDKDFNNEADTPDNFQSRRPNTSFCFLDIRSPGLGDTAMYLCATSRAPLSGGLTGELFFGEGSRLTVL.

This chain joins TRBV3-1 (or the pseudogene TRBV3-2) and TRBJ2-1, with 9 bases aligning to TRBD2. Trimming took 4 bases from V and 8 from J; bases not matched to a gene: 12. Germline V gives CDR1 LGHDT, CDR2 YNNKEL (reference sequence). This CDR3 region has 16 residues. CDR3 protein: CASSLAGETYRDEQFF. Here the CDR3 DNA reads TGTGCCAGCAGCCTAGCGGGGGAGACGTATAGGGATGAGCAGTTCTTC.

The chain carries TRBV27 and TRBJ2-1; TRBD2 aligns across 8 bases. The CDR3 loop spans 16 amino acids. V trimming: 2 bases; J trimming: 13 bases; junction bases outside the gene matches: 16. Looked up from germline, CDR1 is MNHEY and CDR2 is SMNVEV (reference sequence). The CDR3 loop reads CASSLAVVGGLADQFF. For the CDR3, the DNA is TGTGCCAGCAGTTTAGCCGTGGTAGGCGGACTAGCTGATCAGTTCTTC.

The genes are TRBV15 and TRBJ2-7; TRBD1 might be the D (6 bases). The CDR3 covers 14 residues. Germline CDR1 LNHNV, CDR2 YYDKDF (reference sequence). Trimming stripped 1 base from V and 3 bases from J, with 10 bases between. The DNA of the CDR3 is TGTGCCACCAGCAGAGGAGGCAGGGGCTACGAGCAGTACTTC. This codes for CATSRGGRGYEQYF.

The J gene is TRBJ1-1, the V gene TRBV7-2; TRBD1 matches 10 bases. V dropped 4 bases and J dropped 10; count of bases not matched to a gene: 6. Germline CDR1 SGHTA, CDR2 FQGNSA. This CDR3 contains 13 residues. CDR3 DNA: TGTGCCAGCAGCTCTCAAGGGACAGGGGCAGCTTTCTTT. Amino acids: CASSSQGTGAAFF.

The CDR3 sequence is CASSLGASGQYNEQFF. The DNA for the CDR3 is TGTGCCAGCAGCTTGGGGGCTAGCGGCCAGTACAATGAGCAGTTCTTC. The chain is built from TRBV5-4 and TRBJ2-1, with 7 bases that match TRBD2. CDR1 and CDR2 (germline): SGHNT, YYREEE (reference sequence). The CDR3 has 16 residues. J gave up 4 bases and V 0 bases, and 7 bases lay outside the gene matches. Complete variable domain (other parts from reference TRBV5-4 and TRBJ2-1): ETGVTQSPTHLIKTRGQQVTLRCSSQSGHNTVSWYQQALGQGPQFIFQYYREEENGRGNFPPRFSGLQFPNYSSELNVNALELDDSALYLCASSLGASGQYNEQFFGPGTRLTVL.

The chain is built from TRBV12-3 or TRBV12-4 and TRBJ1-1; D unresolved. Trimming took 3 bases from V and 5 from J, leaving 10 bases between them. This CDR3 has 13 residues. CDR3 loop: CASSFTGNTEAFF. CDR3 coding DNA: TGTGCCAGCAGTTTCACGGGGAATACTGAAGCTTTCTTT.

The rearrangement uses TRBV29-1 and TRBJ2-3; 7 positions agree with TRBD1. The CDR3 runs to 14 residues. V shed 7 bases, J shed 1 base, and the junction held 8 bases outside the gene matches. From germline, CDR1 is SQVTM and CDR2 ANQGSEA. CDR3 DNA sequence: TGCAGCGCGGTCGGGACAGCTGGCACAGATACGCAGTATTTT. It yields the protein CSAVGTAGTDTQYF.

The chain has TRBV30 and TRBJ1-1, with D possibly TRBD1 on 5 matching bases. Germline values: CDR1 GTSNPN, CDR2 SVGIG (reference sequence). Trimming took off 3 bases at V and 0 bases at J, with 11 bases between the two ends. The CDR3 totals 14 residues. CDR3 residues: CAWSRQFMNTEAFF. The CDR3 DNA is TGTGCCTGGAGCCGACAGTTCATGAACACTGAAGCTTTCTTT.

V usage is TRBV5-1 and J usage is TRBJ1-2; maybe TRBD1 (6 bases). This CDR3 spans 15 amino acids. Germline lookup yields CDR1 SGHRS and CDR2 YFSETQ. Trimming left V 0 bases short and J 4 bases short, with 13 bases between. The CDR3, as DNA: TGCGCCAGCAGCTTGGCCTATGGGGGCGGCTATGGCTACACCTTC. Translated, it gives CASSLAYGGGYGYTF.

The J gene is TRBJ1-1, the V gene TRBV29-1; D is possibly TRBD1 (6 bases). V was shortened by 7 bases and J by 0 bases, with 12 bases between the two germline ends. The length of the CDR3 is 13 residues. The germline V gene has CDR1 SQVTM and CDR2 ANQGSEA. CDR3 amino acids: CSARRGLNTEAFF. The CDR3 bases are TGCAGCGCCCGAAGGGGGTTGAACACTGAAGCTTTCTTT. The complete variable domain, with remaining parts taken from reference TRBV29-1 and TRBJ1-1, reads SAVISQKPSRDICQRGTSLTIQCQVDSQVTMMFWYRQQPGQSLTLIATANQGSEATYESGFVIDKFPISRPNLTFSTLTVSNMSPEDSSIYLCSARRGLNTEAFFGQGTRLTVV.

The V gene is TRBV27, the J gene TRBJ2-1; 11 bases are shared with TRBD2. V shed 0 bases and J 8 bases; nucleotides not matched to a gene: 12. CDR3 length: 18 amino acids. Germline lookup yields CDR1 MNHEY and CDR2 SMNVEV (reference sequence). This CDR3 reads CASSLSGLAAQTRHEQFF. The CDR3 nucleotides are TGTGCCAGCAGTTTATCGGGACTAGCGGCTCAAACCCGACATGAGCAGTTCTTC.

The genes are TRBV18 and TRBJ1-1; the D is unclear. The length of the CDR3 is 16 residues. Trimming cost V 1 base and J 5 bases, with 17 bases left between them. Germline CDR1 reads KGHSH; CDR2 reads LQKENI. Here the CDR3 reads CASSPRSATPGTEAFF. Here the CDR3 DNA reads TGTGCCAGCTCACCACGCTCAGCTACTCCGGGGACTGAAGCTTTCTTT.

In its sample, this clone was seen a few times. J is TRBJ2-3 and V is TRBV5-1; 7 bases are a match to TRBD2. Unmatched junction bases numbered 9, after V lost 2 bases and J lost 3 bases. Looked up from germline, CDR1 is SGHRS and CDR2 is YFSETQ. The CDR3 sequence is 16 residues long. CDR3 bases: TGCGCCAGCAGCTTAGGTGCGGCTAGCGGAACAGATACGCAGTATTTT. As protein: CASSLGAASGTDTQYF.